This TCR beta chain originates from a study of response to subunit inactivated influenza vaccine. Findings and limits, study-wide: Seasonal influenza vaccination, on each occasion, was suggested by the authors to recruit few new T cells.

From the RT-PCR reads, TCRdb called clonotypes with MiXCR, one entry per CDR3 protein. The sample lists hundreds of thousands of distinct CDR3 sequences, 13% occurring once. This clonotype has more than one count but fewer than ten. Its target is unknown. The TCR sequence derives from a man aged 50-60 years who received an inactivated influenza vaccine. The sample in question was PBMCs from blood, obtained 45 days after vaccination.

The CDR3 region is CATSRGAIAHEQYF. DNA for the CDR3: TGTGCCACCAGCAGAGGGGCCATAGCGCACGAGCAGTACTTC. V is TRBV15 and J is TRBJ2-7; possible D gene TRBD2, 5 bases. The ends were cut back, 1 base at V and 5 bases at J, with 12 bases in the middle. CDR3 size: 14 residues. The germline gives CDR1 LNHNV, CDR2 YYDKDF (reference sequence). Filled out from reference TRBV15 and TRBJ2-7, the complete variable domain reads DAMVIQNPRYQVTQFGKPVTLSCSQTLNHNVMYWYQQKSSQAPKLLFHYYDKDFNNEADTPDNFQSRRPNTSFCFLDIRSPGLGDTAMYLCATSRGAIAHEQYFGPGTRLTVT.